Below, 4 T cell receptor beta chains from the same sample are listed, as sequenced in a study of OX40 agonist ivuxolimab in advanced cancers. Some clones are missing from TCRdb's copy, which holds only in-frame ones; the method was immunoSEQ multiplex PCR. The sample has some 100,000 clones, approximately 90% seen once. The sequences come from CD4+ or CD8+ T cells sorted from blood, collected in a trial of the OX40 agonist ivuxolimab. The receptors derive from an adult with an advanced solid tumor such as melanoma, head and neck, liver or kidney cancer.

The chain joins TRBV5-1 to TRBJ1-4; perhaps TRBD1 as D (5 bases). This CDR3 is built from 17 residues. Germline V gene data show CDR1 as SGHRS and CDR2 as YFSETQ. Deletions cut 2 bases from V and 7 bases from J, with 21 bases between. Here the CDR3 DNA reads TGCGCCAGCAGCTTAAACCGGGACCGAAGGACGGGTGAAAAACTGTTTTTT. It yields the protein CASSLNRDRRTGEKLFF.

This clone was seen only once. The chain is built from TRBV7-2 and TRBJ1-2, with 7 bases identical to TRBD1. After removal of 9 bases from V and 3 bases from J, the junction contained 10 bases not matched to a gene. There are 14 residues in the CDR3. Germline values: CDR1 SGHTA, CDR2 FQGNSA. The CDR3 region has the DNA TGTGCCAGTCGCTGGGAGGGGGCAGACTATGGCTACACCTTC. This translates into CASRWEGADYGYTF.

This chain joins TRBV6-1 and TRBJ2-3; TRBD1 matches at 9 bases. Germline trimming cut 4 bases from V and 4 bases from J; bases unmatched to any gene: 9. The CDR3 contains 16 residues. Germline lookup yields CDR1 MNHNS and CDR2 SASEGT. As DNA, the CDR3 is TGTGCCAGCAGTGGATTAGGACAGGGGAGGGCAGATACGCAGTATTTT. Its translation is CASSGLGQGRADTQYF.

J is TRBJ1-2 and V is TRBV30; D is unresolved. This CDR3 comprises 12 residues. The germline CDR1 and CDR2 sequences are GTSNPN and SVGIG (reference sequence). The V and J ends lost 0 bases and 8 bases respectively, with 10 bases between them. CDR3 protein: CAWSVGIVGYTF. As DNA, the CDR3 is TGTGCCTGGAGTGTAGGGATCGTAGGCTACACCTTC.